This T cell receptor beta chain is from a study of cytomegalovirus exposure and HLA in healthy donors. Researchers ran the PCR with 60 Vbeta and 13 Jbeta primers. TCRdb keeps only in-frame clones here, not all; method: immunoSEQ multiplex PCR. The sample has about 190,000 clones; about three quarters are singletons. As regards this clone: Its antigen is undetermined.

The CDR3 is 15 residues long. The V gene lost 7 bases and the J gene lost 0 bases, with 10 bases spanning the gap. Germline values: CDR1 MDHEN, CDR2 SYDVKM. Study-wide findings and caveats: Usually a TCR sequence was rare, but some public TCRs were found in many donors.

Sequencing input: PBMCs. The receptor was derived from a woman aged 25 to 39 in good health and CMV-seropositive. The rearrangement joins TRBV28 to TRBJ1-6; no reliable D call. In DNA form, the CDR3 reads TGTGCCAGCATTCGCGCGAGCTCCTATAATTCACCCCTCCACTTT. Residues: CASIRASSYNSPLHF.